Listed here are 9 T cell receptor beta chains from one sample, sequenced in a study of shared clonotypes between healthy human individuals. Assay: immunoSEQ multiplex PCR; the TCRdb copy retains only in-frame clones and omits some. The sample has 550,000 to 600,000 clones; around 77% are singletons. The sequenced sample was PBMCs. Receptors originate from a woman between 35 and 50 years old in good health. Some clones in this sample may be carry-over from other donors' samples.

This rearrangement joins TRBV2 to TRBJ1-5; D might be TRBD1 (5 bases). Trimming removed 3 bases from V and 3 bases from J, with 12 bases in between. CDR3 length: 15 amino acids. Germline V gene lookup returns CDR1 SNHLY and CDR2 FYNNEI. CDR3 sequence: CASSDRGGSNQPQHF. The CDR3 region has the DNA TGTGCCAGCAGTGATCGGGGCGGTTCCAATCAGCCCCAGCATTTT.

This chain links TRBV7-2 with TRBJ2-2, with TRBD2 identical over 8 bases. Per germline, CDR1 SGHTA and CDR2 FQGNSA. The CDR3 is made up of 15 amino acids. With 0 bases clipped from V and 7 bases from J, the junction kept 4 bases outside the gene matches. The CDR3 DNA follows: TGTGCCAGCAGCTTAGCGGGACTAGTAGGCGGGGAGCTGTTTTTT. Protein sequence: CASSLAGLVGGELFF.

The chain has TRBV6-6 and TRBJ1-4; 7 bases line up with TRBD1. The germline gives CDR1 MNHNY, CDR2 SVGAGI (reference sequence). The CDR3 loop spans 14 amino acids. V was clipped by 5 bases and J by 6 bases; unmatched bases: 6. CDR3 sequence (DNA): TGTGCCAGCAGTACCGGGACAGATCATGAAAAACTGTTTTTT. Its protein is CASSTGTDHEKLFF.

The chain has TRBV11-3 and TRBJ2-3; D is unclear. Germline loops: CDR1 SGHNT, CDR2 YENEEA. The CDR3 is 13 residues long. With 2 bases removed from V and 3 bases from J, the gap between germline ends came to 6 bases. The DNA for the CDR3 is TGTGCCAGCAGCTTAAGTCGGACAGATACGCAGTATTTT. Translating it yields CASSLSRTDTQYF.

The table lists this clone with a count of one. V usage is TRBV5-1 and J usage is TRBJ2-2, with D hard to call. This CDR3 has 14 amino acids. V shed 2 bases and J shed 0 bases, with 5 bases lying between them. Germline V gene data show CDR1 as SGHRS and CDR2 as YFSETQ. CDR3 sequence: CASSFLANTGELFF. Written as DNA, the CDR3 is TGCGCCAGCAGCTTCCTCGCGAACACCGGGGAGCTGTTTTTT.

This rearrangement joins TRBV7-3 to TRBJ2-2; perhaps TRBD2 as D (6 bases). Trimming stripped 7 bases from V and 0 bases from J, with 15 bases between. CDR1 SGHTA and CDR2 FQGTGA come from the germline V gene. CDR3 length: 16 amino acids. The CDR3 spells CASTQPSGANTGELFF. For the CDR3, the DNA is TGTGCCAGCACCCAACCCTCGGGAGCGAACACCGGGGAGCTGTTTTTT.

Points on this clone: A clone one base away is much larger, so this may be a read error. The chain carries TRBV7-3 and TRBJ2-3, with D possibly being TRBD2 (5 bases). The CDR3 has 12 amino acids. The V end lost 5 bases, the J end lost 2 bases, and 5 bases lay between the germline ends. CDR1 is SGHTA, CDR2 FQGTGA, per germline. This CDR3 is CASSDYTDTQYF. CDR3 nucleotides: TGTGCCAGCAGCGACTACACAGATACGCAGTATTTT.

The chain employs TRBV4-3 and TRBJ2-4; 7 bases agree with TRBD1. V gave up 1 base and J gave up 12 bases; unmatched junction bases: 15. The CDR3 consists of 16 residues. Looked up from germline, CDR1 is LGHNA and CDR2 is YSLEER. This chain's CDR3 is CASSQAVGTAVLAQYF. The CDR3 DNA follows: TGCGCCAGCAGCCAAGCGGTCGGGACAGCGGTCTTGGCTCAGTACTTC.

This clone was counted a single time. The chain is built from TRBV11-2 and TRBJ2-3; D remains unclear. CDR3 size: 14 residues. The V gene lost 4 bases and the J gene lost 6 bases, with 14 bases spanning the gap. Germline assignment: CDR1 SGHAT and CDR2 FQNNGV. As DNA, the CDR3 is TGTGCCAGCAGCTCAACTGGCTTTACGGATACGCAGTATTTT. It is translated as CASSSTGFTDTQYF.